Shown below are 20 T cell receptor beta chains from a single sample sequenced in a study of cytomegalovirus exposure and HLA in healthy donors. The table came from immunoSEQ multiplex PCR; TCRdb's copy has only in-frame clones and leaves some out. The data hold about 190,000 clones, with about 80% observed a single time. The sample was PBMCs. The receptors were gathered from a woman aged 18-29 years in good health and CMV-seropositive.

The J gene is TRBJ2-2, the V gene TRBV9; 7 bases map to TRBD2. This CDR3 spans 16 amino acids. Germline CDR1 reads SGDLS; CDR2 reads YYNGEE. The V and J ends lost 0 bases and 4 bases, in that order; junction bases with no gene match: 6. CDR3 loop: CASSVGQRGSTGELFF. CDR3 DNA sequence: TGTGCCAGCAGCGTAGGGCAGCGGGGTAGCACCGGGGAGCTGTTTTTT.

CDR3 amino acids: CASSQVVSGGNTIYF. CDR3 sequence (DNA): TGCGCCAGCAGCCAAGTAGTTTCGGGGGGAAACACCATATATTTT. The chain is built from TRBV4-1 and TRBJ1-3; unclear D gene. CDR3 length: 15 residues. Trimming pared 1 base from V and 4 bases from J, leaving 11 bases between. In germline, CDR1 is MGHRA, CDR2 YSYEKL.

The chain recombines TRBV5-8 with TRBJ2-7; 9 nucleotides align to TRBD1. Losses at the gene ends were 4 bases for V and 4 bases for J; bases not matched to a gene: 12. CDR1 SGHTS and CDR2 YDEGEE come from the germline V gene. This CDR3 contains 16 residues. In DNA form, the CDR3 reads TGTGCCAGCAGCCGTTCGACCGGGACAGGGCAATACGAGCAGTACTTC. Protein product: CASSRSTGTGQYEQYF.

The rearrangement joins TRBV2 to TRBJ1-4; D might be TRBD1 (5 bases). CDR3 length: 15 residues. With 5 bases removed from V and 8 bases from J, the gap between germline ends came to 18 bases. Germline V CDR1 and CDR2: SNHLY, FYNNEI. The CDR3 region is CASSRRGGVGEKLFF. The CDR3 DNA reads as TGTGCCAGCAGTCGAAGAGGAGGGGTAGGGGAAAAACTGTTTTTT.

The chain recombines TRBV6-6 with TRBJ2-2; 9 bases agree with TRBD1. V lost 7 bases, J lost 5 bases, and 8 bases stayed unmatched. There are 15 residues in the CDR3. Germline V CDR1 and CDR2: MNHNY, SVGAGI (reference sequence). Written as DNA, the CDR3 is TGTGCCAGCACCTCTTCCGGGACAGGGACCGGGGAGCTGTTTTTT. Translation gives CASTSSGTGTGELFF.

This clone showed up just once. The chain uses TRBV7-9 and TRBJ1-5; TRBD1 is a possible D gene (5 bases). The CDR3 covers 13 residues. Germline V gene sequence: CDR1 SEHNR, CDR2 FQNEAQ (reference sequence). Trimming removed 5 bases from V and 9 bases from J, with 14 bases in between. The CDR3 nucleotides read TGTGCCAGCAGCCCGCTCGGGGGTCCGCCCCAGCATTTT. Amino acids: CASSPLGGPPQHF.

The rearrangement uses TRBV5-1 and TRBJ2-1, with D possibly matching TRBD2 (5 bases). The germline V gene encodes CDR1 SGHRS and CDR2 YFSETQ. V dropped 1 base and J dropped 7 bases, with 15 bases sitting between them. The CDR3 contains 15 residues. CDR3 protein: CASSLRLAQLNEQFF. DNA for the CDR3: TGCGCCAGCAGCTTGAGGCTAGCTCAGTTGAATGAGCAGTTCTTC.

The chain recombines TRBV4-3 with TRBJ2-1, with 10 bases that match TRBD2. Trimming at V came to 0 bases and at J to 7 bases, leaving 3 bases not matched to a gene. The CDR3 is 15 amino acids. Germline V CDR1 and CDR2: LGHNA, YSLEER. The CDR3 here is CASSQDASGGNEQFF. CDR3 nucleotides: TGCGCCAGCAGCCAAGACGCTAGCGGGGGAAATGAGCAGTTCTTC.

The J gene is TRBJ1-2, the V gene TRBV23-1; 8 positions match TRBD1. TRBV23-1 is designated an ORF whose function remains uncertain. CDR3 length: 18 residues. Trimming at V came to 0 bases and at J to 1 base, leaving 10 bases not matched to a gene. In DNA, the CDR3 is TGCGCCAGCAGTCAATCGGATTCCCAGGGGGCCGATAACTATGGCTACACCTTC. Protein sequence: CASSQSDSQGADNYGYTF.

This chain uses TRBV4-2 with TRBJ2-2; 8 bases map to TRBD2. The CDR3 spans 16 residues. Trimming took 5 bases from V and 0 from J; bases not matched to a gene: 5. Germline values: CDR1 LGHNA, CDR2 YNFKEQ. The DNA for the CDR3 is TGTGCCAGCAGCACCCGAGCGGGGGCGAACACCGGGGAGCTGTTTTTT. This encodes CASSTRAGANTGELFF.

This clone is a singleton in its sample. The chain links TRBV25-1 to TRBJ1-6; 10 nucleotides match TRBD1. The CDR3 runs to 15 residues. V shed 5 bases, J shed 9 bases, and the junction held 7 bases outside the gene matches. The germline V gene has CDR1 MGHDK and CDR2 SYGVNS. CDR3: CASSPGQGPFSPLHF. The CDR3 DNA is TGTGCCAGCAGTCCGGGACAGGGGCCTTTTTCACCCCTCCACTTT.

This clone has more than one count but fewer than ten. This chain uses TRBV2 with TRBJ1-2; 7 nucleotides match TRBD1. The CDR3 length is 14 residues. Germline V gives CDR1 SNHLY, CDR2 FYNNEI. Losses at the gene ends were 6 bases for V and 5 bases for J; bases not matched to a gene: 9. Here the CDR3 reads CASSRDRGGYGYTF. As DNA, the CDR3 is TGTGCCAGCAGCCGGGACAGAGGAGGGTATGGCTACACCTTC.

This rearrangement joins TRBV27 to TRBJ1-2; 10 nucleotides match TRBD1. CDR3 size: 16 residues. Germline V gene sequence: CDR1 MNHEY, CDR2 SMNVEV (reference sequence). V was pared by 3 bases and J by 3 bases, with 7 bases of the junction left unmatched. CDR3 amino acids: CASSFGTGDIHYGYTF. CDR3 nucleotide sequence: TGTGCCAGCAGTTTTGGGACAGGGGACATTCACTATGGCTACACCTTC.

The genes are TRBV6-1 and TRBJ1-1; TRBD1 aligns across 7 bases. CDR1 and CDR2 from the germline V gene are MNHNS and SASEGT. With V trimmed by 2 bases and J by 1 base, 4 bases remained unmatched. The CDR3 is 15 residues long. This CDR3 is CASSEPQGSNTEAFF. CDR3 nucleotide sequence: TGTGCCAGCAGTGAACCACAGGGGTCGAACACTGAAGCTTTCTTT.

V gene TRBV19 combines with J gene TRBJ2-4, with D tentatively TRBD1 (6 bases). Between the trimmed V and J ends, which lost 7 bases and 6 bases, there was a span of 13 bases. The germline CDR1 and CDR2 sequences are LNHDA and SQIVND (reference sequence). The CDR3 runs 13 residues. CDR3 protein: CASNPTGRNIQYF. CDR3 bases: TGTGCCAGTAACCCAACAGGGAGAAACATTCAGTACTTC. The full variable domain, rest sourced from reference TRBV19 and TRBJ2-4, is DGGITQSPKYLFRKEGQNVTLSCEQNLNHDAMYWYRQDPGQGLRLIYYSQIVNDFQKGDIAEGYSVSREKKESFPLTVTSAQKNPTAFYLCASNPTGRNIQYFGAGTRLSVL.

The chain carries TRBV4-2 and TRBJ2-3; 16 nucleotides line up with TRBD2. From germline, CDR1 is LGHNA and CDR2 YNFKEQ. V trimming: 3 bases; J trimming: 4 bases; junction bases outside the gene matches: 7. The CDR3 loop spans 18 amino acids. Here the CDR3 reads CASSHGTSGGAFPDTQYF. The CDR3 DNA reads TGTGCCAGCAGCCACGGGACTAGCGGGGGGGCCTTCCCAGATACGCAGTATTTT.

J is TRBJ1-5 and V is TRBV2, with D perhaps matching TRBD1 (6 bases). The V and J ends lost 4 bases and 3 bases respectively, with 13 bases between them. Germline V lookup: CDR1 SNHLY, CDR2 FYNNEI. The CDR3 has 15 amino acids. CDR3 region: CASSASGDTNQPQHF. The CDR3 DNA sequence: TGTGCCAGCAGTGCAAGCGGGGACACCAATCAGCCCCAGCATTTT. Drawing the rest from reference TRBV2 and TRBJ1-5, the complete variable domain is EPEVTQTPSHQVTQMGQEVILRCVPISNHLYFYWYRQILGQKVEFLVSFYNNEISEKSEIFDDQFSVERPDGSNFTLKIRSTKLEDSAMYFCASSASGDTNQPQHFGDGTRLSIL.

V usage is TRBV9 and J usage is TRBJ2-2, with 7 bases that match TRBD1. V was pared by 4 bases and J by 5 bases, with 5 bases of the junction left unmatched. CDR1 and CDR2 (germline): SGDLS, YYNGEE. The CDR3 length is 14 residues. The DNA of the CDR3 is TGTGCCAGCAGCATCCTGACAGGGACCGGGGAGCTGTTTTTT. Translation gives CASSILTGTGELFF. Filled out from reference TRBV9 and TRBJ2-2, the complete variable domain reads DSGVTQTPKHLITATGQRVTLRCSPRSGDLSVYWYQQSLDQGLQFLIQYYNGEERAKGNILERFSAQQFPDLHSELNLSSLELGDSALYFCASSILTGTGELFFGEGSRLTVL.

In regard to this clone: Other DNA sequences in the same sample also yield this CDR3. The chain combines TRBV4-1 with TRBJ2-5; tentatively, D is TRBD1 (6 bases). From germline, CDR1 is MGHRA and CDR2 YSYEKL. V shed 4 bases and J shed 2 bases, with 11 bases lying between them. The CDR3 length is 14 residues. In nucleotides, the CDR3 is TGCGCCAGCAGCCCAGCGGACAGACAAGAGACCCAGTACTTC. Encoded protein: CASSPADRQETQYF.

This chain connects TRBV4-1 to TRBJ1-4; D is ambiguous. Germline CDR1 and CDR2: MGHRA and YSYEKL. V was pared by 3 bases and J by 0 bases, with 11 bases between. This CDR3 spans 16 amino acids. CDR3 protein: CASSQEGFATNEKLFF. CDR3 DNA sequence: TGCGCCAGCAGCCAGGAGGGTTTTGCAACTAATGAAAAACTGTTTTTT.